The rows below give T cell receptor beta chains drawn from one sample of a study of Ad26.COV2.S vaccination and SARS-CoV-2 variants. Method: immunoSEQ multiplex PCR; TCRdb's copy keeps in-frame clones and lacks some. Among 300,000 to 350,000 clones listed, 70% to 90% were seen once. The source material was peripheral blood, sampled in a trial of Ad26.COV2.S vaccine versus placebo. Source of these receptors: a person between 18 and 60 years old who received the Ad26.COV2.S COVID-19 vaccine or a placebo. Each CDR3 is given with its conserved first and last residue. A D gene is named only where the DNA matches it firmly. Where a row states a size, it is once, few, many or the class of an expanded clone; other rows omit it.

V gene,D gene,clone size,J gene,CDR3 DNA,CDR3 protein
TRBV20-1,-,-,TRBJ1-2,TGCAGTGCGTACGTCAGTGGCTACACCTTC,CSAYVSGYTF
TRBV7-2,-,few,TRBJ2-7,TGTGCCAGCAGCTCAGACTACGAGCAGTACTTC,CASSSDYEQYF
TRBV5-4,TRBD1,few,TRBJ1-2,TGTGCCAGCAACCGAGGACAGGGGGCTAACTATGGCTACACCTTC,CASNRGQGANYGYTF
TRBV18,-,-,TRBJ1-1,TGTGCCAGCTCCCCGCTGAGCCAAATGGGGTTTAAGGGAGCTTTCTTT,CASSPLSQMGFKGAFF
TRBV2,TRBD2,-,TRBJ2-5,TGTGCCAGCAGTAGCGGGGGGGCCCAAGAGACCCAGTACTTC,CASSSGGAQETQYF
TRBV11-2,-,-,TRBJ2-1,TGTGCCAGCAGCTTACAAGTCACAGGCGAGCAGTTCTTC,CASSLQVTGEQFF
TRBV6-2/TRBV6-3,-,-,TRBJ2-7,TGTGCCAGCAGTTGGCAGGCATCCTACGAGCAGTACTTC,CASSWQASYEQYF
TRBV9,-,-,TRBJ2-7,TGTGCCAGCAGCCCCCACCCCGGGAGCTCCTACGAGCAGTACTTC,CASSPHPGSSYEQYF
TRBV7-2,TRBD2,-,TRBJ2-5,TGTGCCAGCAGTAGCGGGGAGACCCAGTACTTC,CASSSGETQYF
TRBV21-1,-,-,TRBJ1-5,TGTGCCAGCAGCAAAGCTCCTTATCTTGGGAGCAATCAGCCCCAGCATTTT,CASSKAPYLGSNQPQHF
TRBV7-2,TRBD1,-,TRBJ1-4,TGTGCCAGCAGCTTGGTGGGACAGCCTAATGAAAAACTGTTTTTT,CASSLVGQPNEKLFF
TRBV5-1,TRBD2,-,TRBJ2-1,TGCGCCAGCAGCTTGGGGGGACTAGCGGGCAACAATGAGCAGTTCTTC,CASSLGGLAGNNEQFF
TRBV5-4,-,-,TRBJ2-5,TGTGCCAGCAGCGTCCCCACTCTGAAGACCCAGTACTTC,CASSVPTLKTQYF
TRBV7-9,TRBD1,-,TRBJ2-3,TGTGCCAGCAGCTTATCATCCGGGACAGGGGGCTCAGATACGCAGTATTTT,CASSLSSGTGGSDTQYF
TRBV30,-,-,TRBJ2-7,TGTGCCTGGAGTGTACGGAGGGCCGCCACTCTTGCCTACGAGCAGTACTTC,CAWSVRRAATLAYEQYF
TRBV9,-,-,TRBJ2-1,TGTGCCAGCAGCGAGGGGGGGTCCCCGTCGAATGAGCAGTTCTTC,CASSEGGSPSNEQFF
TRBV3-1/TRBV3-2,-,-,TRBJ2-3,TGTGCCAGCAGCCACTCGGACACAGATACGCAGTATTTT,CASSHSDTDTQYF
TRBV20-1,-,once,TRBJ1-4,TGCAGTGCTAGTATATTTCAGGAAAATGAAAAACTGTTTTTT,CSASIFQENEKLFF
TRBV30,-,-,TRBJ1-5,TGTGCCTGGAGTGGGGGGAAGTCTAGCAATCAGCCCCAGCATTTT,CAWSGGKSSNQPQHF
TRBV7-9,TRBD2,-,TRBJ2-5,TGTGCCAGCAGCCCCGGGACTAGCGGGGGGCTCCAAGAGACCCAGTACTTC,CASSPGTSGGLQETQYF
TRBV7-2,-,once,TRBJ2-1,TGTGCCAGCAGCTTAGAATTTAAGGGTCCTAGGCGGGTTTACAATGAGCAGTTCTTC,CASSLEFKGPRRVYNEQFF
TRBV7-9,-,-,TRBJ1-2,TGTGCCAGCAGCTTAGACAGCTCTGGCTACACCTTC,CASSLDSSGYTF
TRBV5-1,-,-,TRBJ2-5,TGCGCCAGCAGCTTGACGGGTAGAGAGACCCAGTACTTC,CASSLTGRETQYF
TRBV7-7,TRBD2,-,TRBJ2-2,TGTGCCAGCAGCGGTAGCGGGGGGGCTGCGAACACCGGGGAGCTGTTTTTT,CASSGSGGAANTGELFF
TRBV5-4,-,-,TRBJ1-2,TGTGCCAGCAGCTTGGCCGGGGTTACTGGCTACACCTTC,CASSLAGVTGYTF
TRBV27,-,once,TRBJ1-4,TGTGCCAGCAGCCACCCCACAGGGGAAAAACTGTTTTTT,CASSHPTGEKLFF
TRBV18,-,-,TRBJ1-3,TGTGCCAGCTCACCGGGAAACTCTGGAAACACCATATATTTT,CASSPGNSGNTIYF
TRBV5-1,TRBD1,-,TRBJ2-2,TGCGCCAGCTTCAACAGGGGTTCGAACACCGGGGAGCTGTTTTTT,CASFNRGSNTGELFF